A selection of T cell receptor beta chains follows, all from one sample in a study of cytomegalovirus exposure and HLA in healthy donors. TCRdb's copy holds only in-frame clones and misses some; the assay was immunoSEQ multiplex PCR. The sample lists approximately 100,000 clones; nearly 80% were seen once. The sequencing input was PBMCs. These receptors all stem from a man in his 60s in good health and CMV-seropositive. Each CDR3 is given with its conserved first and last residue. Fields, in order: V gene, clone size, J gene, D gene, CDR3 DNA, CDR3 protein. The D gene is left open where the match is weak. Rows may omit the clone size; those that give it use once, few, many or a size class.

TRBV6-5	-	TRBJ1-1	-	TGTGCCAGCAGTTACTCAGGGAGGGGGAACACTGAAGCTTTCTTT	CASSYSGRGNTEAFF
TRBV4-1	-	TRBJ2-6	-	TGCGCCAGCAGCCAAGATAGAGGGCTTAGCGGGGCCAACGTCCTGACTTTC	CASSQDRGLSGANVLTF
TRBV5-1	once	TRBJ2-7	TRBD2	TGCGCCAGCAGCTTGGTGGGGGTGACTAGCGGGGGAATCTACGAGCAGTACTTC	CASSLVGVTSGGIYEQYF
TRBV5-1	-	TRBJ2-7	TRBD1	TGCGCCAGCAGAACCGACAGGGCCTCCTACGAGCAGTACTTC	CASRTDRASYEQYF
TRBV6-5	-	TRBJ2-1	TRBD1	TGTGCCAGCAGTTACTCCGCAGGAGACAGGGACGATGAGCAGTTCTTC	CASSYSAGDRDDEQFF
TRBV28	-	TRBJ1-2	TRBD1	TGTGCCAGCAGTTCTCCCGGGACAGGGGATTTGGTGGCTGGCTACACCTTC	CASSSPGTGDLVAGYTF
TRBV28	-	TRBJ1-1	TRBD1	TGTGCCAGCAGTTTGGGGACAGTATTGGGTGAAGCTTTCTTT	CASSLGTVLGEAFF
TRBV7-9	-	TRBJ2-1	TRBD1	TGTGCCAGCAGCCCAGGACAGGGTATAGGTGAGCAGTTCTTC	CASSPGQGIGEQFF
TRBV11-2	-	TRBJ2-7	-	TGTGCCAGCAGCCCCACGGGATCCTACGAGCAGTACTTC	CASSPTGSYEQYF
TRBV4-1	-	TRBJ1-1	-	TGCGCCAGCAGCCACCGACAACCCGGTCCTTTGAAGAACACTGAAGCTTTCTTT	CASSHRQPGPLKNTEAFF
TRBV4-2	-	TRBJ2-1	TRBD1	TGTGCCAGCAGCCAACCCGGACAGGCGGGCTCCTACAATGAGCAGTTCTTC	CASSQPGQAGSYNEQFF
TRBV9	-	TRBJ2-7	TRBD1	TGTGCCAGCAGCGTTGGGACAGGGGGCGAGCAGTACTTC	CASSVGTGGEQYF
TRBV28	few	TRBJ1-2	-	TGTGCCAGCAGGGGGGGGATTTATGGCTACACCTTC	CASRGGIYGYTF
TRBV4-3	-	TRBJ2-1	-	TGCGCCAGCAGCCAAGATCGCCCGGTGGATGAGCAGTTCTTC	CASSQDRPVDEQFF
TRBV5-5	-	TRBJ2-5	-	TGTGCCAGCAGCTTAGCAGGGAAAGAGACCCAGTACTTC	CASSLAGKETQYF
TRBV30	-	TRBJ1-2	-	TGTGCCTGGTATCTCGGGGGGGGCACTTCGGACTATGGCTACACCTTC	CAWYLGGGTSDYGYTF
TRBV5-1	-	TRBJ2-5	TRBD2	TGCGCCAGCAGCTTGGTTGCTGCCGGTACCGGGGGGGATACCCAGTACTTC	CASSLVAAGTGGDTQYF
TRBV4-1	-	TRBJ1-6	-	TGCGCCAGCAGCCAAGAGGGGAACAGGCCCCTCCTTGGGTCACCCCTCCACTTT	CASSQEGNRPLLGSPLHF
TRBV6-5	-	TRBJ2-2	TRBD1	TGTGCCAGCACAAGACAGGGGTCGACCGGGGAGCTGTTTTTT	CASTRQGSTGELFF
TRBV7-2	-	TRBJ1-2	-	TGTGCCAGCAGCTTAGTCGTGGCAGGAAGGAACTATGGCTACACCTTC	CASSLVVAGRNYGYTF
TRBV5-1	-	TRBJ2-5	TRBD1	TGCGCCAGCAGCTTAGGACAGGGTGGGTCGGAGACCCAGTACTTC	CASSLGQGGSETQYF
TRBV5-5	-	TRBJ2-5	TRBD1	TGTGCCAGCAGCTTTCAGGGGGCAGAGACCCAGTACTTC	CASSFQGAETQYF
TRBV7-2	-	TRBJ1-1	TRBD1	TGTGCCAGCAGTCGGGACAGACAGACTGAAGCTTTCTTT	CASSRDRQTEAFF
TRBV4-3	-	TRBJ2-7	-	TGCGCCAGCAGCCAAGGGCAGGGCGACGAGCAGTACTTC	CASSQGQGDEQYF
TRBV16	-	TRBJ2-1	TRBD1	TGTGCCAGCAGCCCCCGACAGGGTGGTGAGCAGTTCTTC	CASSPRQGGEQFF
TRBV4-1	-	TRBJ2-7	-	TGCGCCAGCAGCCAAGAACGACAGGTCTCCTACGAGCAGTACTTC	CASSQERQVSYEQYF
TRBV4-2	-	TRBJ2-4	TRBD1	TGTGCCAGCAGCCAAGATCGGGGCGCGGGACAGGGGTTGGGAAACATTCAGTACTTC	CASSQDRGAGQGLGNIQYF
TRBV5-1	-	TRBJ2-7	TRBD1	TGCGCCAGCAGCTTAGCCGGGACAGGGCAAGGCTACGAGCAGTACTTC	CASSLAGTGQGYEQYF
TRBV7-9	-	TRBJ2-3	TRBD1	TGTGCCAGCAGCGTGAGACAGGGGTCATCTGATACGCAGTATTTT	CASSVRQGSSDTQYF
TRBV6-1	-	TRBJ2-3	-	TGTGCCAGCAGTATCCTTGCGGATAGCACAGATACGCAGTATTTT	CASSILADSTDTQYF
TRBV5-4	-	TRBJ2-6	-	TGTGCCAGCAGCTTGGGGGGGGTCTCTGGGGCCAACGTCCTGACTTTC	CASSLGGVSGANVLTF
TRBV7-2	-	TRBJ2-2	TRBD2	TGTGCCAGCAGCCGGGGGGCGAACACCGGGGAGCTGTTTTTT	CASSRGANTGELFF
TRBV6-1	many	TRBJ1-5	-	TGTGCCAGCAGTGAGGACACAGGGAGCAATCAGCCCCAGCATTTT	CASSEDTGSNQPQHF
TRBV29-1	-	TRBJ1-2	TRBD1	TGCAGCGTTGACCTTGACAGGGCTAACTATGGCTACACCTTC	CSVDLDRANYGYTF
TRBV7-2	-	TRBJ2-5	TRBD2	TGTGCCAGCAGCTTCACTAGCGGGGGGTTCCAAGAGACCCAGTACTTC	CASSFTSGGFQETQYF
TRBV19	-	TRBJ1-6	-	TGTGCCAGTAGTATAGCGGCAGGCAGTAATTCACCCCTCCACTTT	CASSIAAGSNSPLHF
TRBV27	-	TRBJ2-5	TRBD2	TGTGCCAGTGGGCGGGGGATACAAGAGACCCAGTACTTC	CASGRGIQETQYF
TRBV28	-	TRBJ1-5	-	TGTGCCAGCAGTTTGCCCAGGGCAAGCAATCAGCCCCAGCATTTT	CASSLPRASNQPQHF
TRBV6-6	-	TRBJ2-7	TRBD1	TGTGCCAGCAGACACAGGGACAGCCTCTACGAGCAGTACTTC	CASRHRDSLYEQYF